These 3 T cell receptor beta chains originate from one sample sequenced in a study of cytomegalovirus exposure and HLA in healthy donors. Sequencing used immunoSEQ multiplex PCR; TCRdb keeps in-frame clones, though not all of them. The table lists over 150,000 clones, about 89% of them singletons, with 3% in the top ten. The specimen was PBMCs. The receptors shown here come from a woman in her late teens or twenties in good health and CMV-seropositive.

This chain uses TRBV10-2 with TRBJ2-7; D is unclear. The CDR3 length is 14 residues. The V gene's germline CDR1 is WSHSY and CDR2 SAAADI. The V and J ends lost 0 bases and 1 base respectively, with 7 bases between them. The CDR3 region has the DNA TGCGCCAGCAGTGAGTCTAAACGGTCCTACGAGCAGTACTTC. Its protein product is CASSESKRSYEQYF.

For the CDR3, the DNA is TGTGCCAGCAGCTTAGGATCAGGGGGCGCCTCTGGAAACACCATATATTTT. Translating it yields CASSLGSGGASGNTIYF. The rearrangement links TRBV7-6 to TRBJ1-3; TRBD1 matches 8 bases. The CDR3 loop spans 17 amino acids. The germline V gene has CDR1 SGHVS and CDR2 FNYEAQ. Unmatched junction bases numbered 5, after V lost 1 base and J lost 0 bases. Supplemented by reference TRBV7-6 and TRBJ1-3, the full variable domain reads GAGVSQSPRYKVTKRGQDVALRCDPISGHVSLYWYRQALGQGPEFLTYFNYEAQQDKSGLPNDRFSAERPEGSISTLTIQRTEQRDSAMYRCASSLGSGGASGNTIYFGEGSWLTVV.

V usage is TRBV9 and J usage is TRBJ2-5; a possible D gene is TRBD1 (5 bases). The V and J ends lost 4 bases and 4 bases respectively, with 20 bases between them. Looked up from germline, CDR1 is SGDLS and CDR2 is YYNGEE. There are 16 residues in the CDR3. The CDR3 DNA reads TGTGCCAGCAGCCCCTCCCCTAGGGGCGGTGGAGAGACCCAGTACTTC. Its protein is CASSPSPRGGGETQYF.